Sequencing of this T cell receptor beta chain was carried out in a study of T-cell reconstitution after alpha-beta-depleted transplantation in children. Unique molecular identifiers were used in preparing the TCRbeta library. TCRdb fed the PCR reads into MiXCR, producing one record per CDR3 protein. The sample consists of about 640,000 distinct CDR3 sequences, roughly 15% of them appearing once. This clonotype has a handful of counts. Trimming removed 6 bases at V and 4 bases at J, with 9 bases between. Germline V lookup: CDR1 SGHTA, CDR2 FQGNSA. This CDR3 has 12 residues. This sample comprised PBMCs from the stem cell graft donor, obtained from the stem cell graft. This TCR was recovered from a human donor who donated a stem cell graft to a child with acute myeloid leukemia. This rearrangement joins TRBV7-2 to TRBJ1-1; D might be TRBD1 (5 bases). The CDR3 DNA reads TGTGCCAGCAGTGGGGGTGTCACTGAAGCTTTCTTT. Translated: CASSGGVTEAFF.